This T cell receptor (beta chain) came from a study of follicular helper T cells after annual influenza vaccination. Study at large: Some donors were sampled over the 2013-2014, 2014-2015 and 2015-2016 vaccinations.

This clone was recorded only once. This CDR3 is built from 14 residues. Germline V gene lookup returns CDR1 SGHTA and CDR2 FQGTGA. V was cut by 6 bases and J by 0 bases, with 11 bases left in between. Time point specified: 2015-2016 season, pre-vaccination. TCRB sequencing was done at Survey resolution level. TCRdb's table, derived via immunoSEQ multiplex PCR, lists solely in-frame clones and lacks some. The sample yields some 9,000 clones, 70% to 90% seen once. The chain combines TRBV7-3 with TRBJ1-1; D remains ambiguous. The material sequenced was CXCR5+ CD38- circulating T follicular helper cells from blood, taken on the day of influenza vaccination. Subset defined: circulating Tfh, non-naive CD4+CXCR5+PD-1+ (ICOS+CD38+ or ICOS-CD38-). The clonotype originates from an adult who received the influenza vaccine. The chain's CDR3 is CASSPTAMNTEAFF. DNA for the CDR3: TGTGCCAGCAGTCCTACAGCCATGAACACTGAAGCTTTCTTT.